This TCR beta chain came from a study of blood T cell repertoires in COVID-19. Study at large: T cells, B-cell-depleted T cells, or PBMCs provided the cDNA or gDNA that served as material.

This table comes from immunoSEQ multiplex PCR, and its TCRdb copy is limited to in-frame clones, with some not included. The sample yields roughly 100,000 clones, about 92% seen once. CDR1 and CDR2 (germline): GTSNPN, SVGIG (reference sequence). This CDR3 region has 14 residues. V dropped 3 bases and J dropped 5; count of bases not matched to a gene: 5. The receptor's source is a middle-aged man with active COVID-19. The chain couples TRBV30 to TRBJ2-1, with TRBD2 matching over 9 bases. Input material: peripheral blood. The CDR3 DNA follows: TGTGCCTGGAGCGCGGGAGGGAGTAACAATGAGCAGTTCTTC. Translated: CAWSAGGSNNEQFF.